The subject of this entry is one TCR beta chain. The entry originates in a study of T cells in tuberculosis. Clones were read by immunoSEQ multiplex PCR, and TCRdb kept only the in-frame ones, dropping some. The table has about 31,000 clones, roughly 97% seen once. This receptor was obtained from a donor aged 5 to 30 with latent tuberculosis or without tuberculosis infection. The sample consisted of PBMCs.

In DNA, the CDR3 is TGTGCCAGCAGTGTGACAGGGGGCATCGGCACTGAAGCTTTCTTT. Translated: CASSVTGGIGTEAFF. The chain recombines TRBV25-1 with TRBJ1-1; 10 bases match TRBD1. This CDR3 region has 15 residues. With V trimmed by 4 bases and J by 4 bases, 6 bases remained unmatched. Germline CDR1 is MGHDK and CDR2 is SYGVNS.